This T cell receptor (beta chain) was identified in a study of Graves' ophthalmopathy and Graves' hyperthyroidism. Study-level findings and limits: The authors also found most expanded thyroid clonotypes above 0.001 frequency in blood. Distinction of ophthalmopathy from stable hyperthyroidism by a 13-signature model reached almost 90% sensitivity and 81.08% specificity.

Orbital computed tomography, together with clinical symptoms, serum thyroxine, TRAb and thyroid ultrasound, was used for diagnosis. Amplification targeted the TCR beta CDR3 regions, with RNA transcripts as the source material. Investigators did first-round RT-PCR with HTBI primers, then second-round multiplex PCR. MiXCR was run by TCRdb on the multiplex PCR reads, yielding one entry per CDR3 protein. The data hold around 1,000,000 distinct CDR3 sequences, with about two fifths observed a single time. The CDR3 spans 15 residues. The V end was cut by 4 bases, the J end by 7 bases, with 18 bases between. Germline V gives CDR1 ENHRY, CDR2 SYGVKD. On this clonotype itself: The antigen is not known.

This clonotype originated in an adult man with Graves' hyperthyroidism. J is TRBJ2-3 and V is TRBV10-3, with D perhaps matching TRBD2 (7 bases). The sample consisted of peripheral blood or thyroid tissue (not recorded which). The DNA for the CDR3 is TGTGCCATCAGTGGAGGGGGGACTACGCAAAATACGCAGTATTTT. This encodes CAISGGGTTQNTQYF.